The 30 T cell receptor beta chains in this list originate from one sample, sequenced in a study of OX40 agonist ivuxolimab in advanced cancers. Clones were sequenced by immunoSEQ multiplex PCR, and TCRdb holds only the in-frame ones, with some missing. This table has about 79,000 clones, 84% appearing once. Sequenced here: CD4+ or CD8+ T cells sorted from blood, sampled in a trial of the OX40 agonist ivuxolimab. The receptors were gathered from an adult with an advanced solid tumor such as melanoma, head and neck, liver or kidney cancer.

This chain joins TRBV28 and TRBJ2-7; no definite D call. Germline-derived CDR1 and CDR2 are MDHEN and SYDVKM. CDR3 length: 12 amino acids. Trimming left V 2 bases short and J 1 base short, with 3 bases between. The CDR3 reads CASSLSSYEQYF. The DNA for the CDR3 is TGTGCCAGCAGTTTAAGTTCCTACGAGCAGTACTTC.

This clone was counted between two and nine times. V is TRBV6-5 and J is TRBJ1-5; D might be TRBD1 (5 bases). The CDR3 runs 14 residues. Trimming shortened V by 6 bases and J by 0 bases, and 9 bases separated the two germline ends. Germline V CDR1 and CDR2: MNHEY, SVGAGI. The CDR3 sequence is CASRTGYSNQPQHF. The CDR3 nucleotides are TGTGCCAGCAGAACAGGTTATAGCAATCAGCCCCAGCATTTT.

V is TRBV18 and J is TRBJ1-5; D is ambiguous. V was shortened by 3 bases and J by 0 bases, with 6 bases between the two germline ends. Germline V gene data show CDR1 as KGHSH and CDR2 as LQKENI. The CDR3 runs 14 residues. CDR3: CASSPADSNQPQHF. The CDR3 DNA follows: TGTGCCAGCTCACCGGCAGATAGCAATCAGCCCCAGCATTTT. Supplemented by reference TRBV18 and TRBJ1-5, the full variable domain reads NAGVMQNPRHLVRRRGQEARLRCSPMKGHSHVYWYRQLPEEGLKFMVYLQKENIIDESGMPKERFSAEFPKEGPSILRIQQVVRGDSAAYFCASSPADSNQPQHFGDGTRLSIL.

DNA for the CDR3: TGTGCCAGTAGGGGACTAGAGAACACCGGGGAGCTGTTTTTT. It is translated as CASRGLENTGELFF. This chain links TRBV19 with TRBJ2-2; TRBD2 matches 8 bases. Germline values: CDR1 LNHDA, CDR2 SQIVND (reference sequence). This CDR3 spans 14 amino acids. The V gene end was trimmed by 6 bases and the J gene end by 1 base; junction bases not matched to a gene: 1.

This sequence joins TRBV10-3 and TRBJ2-7; 7 bases are a match to TRBD2. The CDR3 length is 14 residues. V shed 0 bases and J 13 bases; nucleotides not matched to a gene: 12. The germline CDR1 and CDR2 sequences are ENHRY and SYGVKD. The CDR3 loop is CAISESNRVSGVYV. In DNA, the CDR3 is TGTGCCATCAGTGAGTCGAACCGGGTGAGCGGGGTATACGTC.

The chain employs TRBV28 and TRBJ2-5, with 10 positions matching TRBD1. Gene TRBJ2-7 matches the end of the DNA better, so the J call may be wrong. Per germline, CDR1 MDHEN and CDR2 SYDVKM. The CDR3 consists of 14 residues. The CDR3 protein is CASSLDRGRFEQYF. CDR3 bases: TGTGCCAGCAGTTTAGACAGGGGGCGCTTCGAGCAGTACTTC.

The chain uses TRBV4-1 and TRBJ2-1, with no clear D. CDR1 and CDR2 (germline): MGHRA, YSYEKL. Trimming shortened V by 4 bases and J by 6 bases, and 16 bases separated the two germline ends. CDR3 length equals 15 residues. The CDR3 DNA reads TGCGCCAGCAGCCGCTCGGGCTCGTTAGGCAATGAGCAGTTCTTC. This sequence encodes CASSRSGSLGNEQFF.

The chain has TRBV7-3 and TRBJ2-1, with 7 bases lining up with TRBD2. CDR3 size: 15 residues. The V and J ends lost 3 bases and 3 bases, in that order; junction bases with no gene match: 5. CDR1 is SGHTA, CDR2 FQGTGA, per germline. This CDR3 reads CASSFVRGDYNEQFF. CDR3 DNA sequence: TGTGCCAGCAGCTTTGTACGGGGGGACTACAATGAGCAGTTCTTC.

This clone was found once. This chain's CDR3 is CASSRTALEQYF. In nucleotides, the CDR3 is TGTGCCAGCAGCCGTACGGCGCTCGAGCAGTACTTC. The J gene is TRBJ2-7, the V gene TRBV28; no reliable D call. The CDR3 totals 12 residues. Germline V gene sequence: CDR1 MDHEN, CDR2 SYDVKM. Trimming removed 6 bases at V and 6 bases at J, with 12 bases between.

This rearrangement joins TRBV19 to TRBJ2-1; 8 bases match TRBD2. Germline V lookup: CDR1 LNHDA, CDR2 SQIVND (reference sequence). The CDR3 is 15 residues long. The V segment lost 0 bases and the J segment 7 bases; nucleotides outside the gene matches: 5. The CDR3 DNA is TGTGCCAGTAGTATAGAAGAGCGGGGGTGGAATGAGCAGTTCTTC. Amino acid sequence: CASSIEERGWNEQFF.

The rearrangement links TRBV7-9 to TRBJ1-5, with D perhaps matching TRBD1 (6 bases). Per the germline V gene, CDR1 is SEHNR and CDR2 is FQNEAQ (reference sequence). With 1 base removed from V and 3 bases from J, the gap between germline ends came to 7 bases. The CDR3 is 14 amino acids. CDR3 DNA sequence: TGTGCCAGCAGCTTAGGGACAGACAATCAGCCCCAGCATTTT. Protein product: CASSLGTDNQPQHF. The full variable domain, rest sourced from reference TRBV7-9 and TRBJ1-5, is DTGVSQNPRHKITKRGQNVTFRCDPISEHNRLYWYRQTLGQGPEFLTYFQNEAQLEKSRLLSDRFSAERPKGSFSTLEIQRTEQGDSAMYLCASSLGTDNQPQHFGDGTRLSIL.

This clone was seen just once. The chain joins TRBV5-1 to TRBJ2-1, with D uncertain. Germline V gene data show CDR1 as SGHRS and CDR2 as YFSETQ. The CDR3 runs 14 residues. Trimming removed 4 bases at V and 4 bases at J, with 12 bases between. CDR3 nucleotide sequence: TGCGCCAGCAGCGCTAGGTCCCCTTACAATGAGCAGTTCTTC. It is translated as CASSARSPYNEQFF. The whole variable domain, filled in from reference TRBV5-1 and TRBJ2-1, reads KAGVTQTPRYLIKTRGQQVTLSCSPISGHRSVSWYQQTPGQGLQFLFEYFSETQRNKGNFPGRFSGRQFSNSRSEMNVSTLELGDSALYLCASSARSPYNEQFFGPGTRLTVL.

The CDR3 is CAWSVPRTGGPEAFF. In DNA form, the CDR3 reads TGTGCCTGGAGTGTACCCAGGACAGGGGGTCCTGAAGCTTTCTTT. The V gene is TRBV30, the J gene TRBJ1-1; 10 bases match TRBD1. CDR1 GTSNPN and CDR2 SVGIG come from the germline V gene (reference sequence). The CDR3 extends over 15 amino acids. Germline trimming cut 0 bases from V and 6 bases from J; bases unmatched to any gene: 7.

The V gene is TRBV11-2, the J gene TRBJ2-7, with 9 bases lining up with TRBD1. V was clipped by 2 bases and J by 9 bases; unmatched bases: 8. The CDR3 covers 14 residues. The germline gives CDR1 SGHAT, CDR2 FQNNGV. The DNA of the CDR3 is TGTGCCAGCAGCTTAAGGACAGGGGAAATTAGGCAGTACTTC. It specifies CASSLRTGEIRQYF.

The J gene is TRBJ1-1, the V gene TRBV28, with D unresolved. There are 12 residues in the CDR3. Trimming pared 8 bases from V and 3 bases from J, leaving 10 bases between. CDR1 MDHEN and CDR2 SYDVKM come from the germline V gene. The CDR3 protein is CASGSGDTEAFF. CDR3 bases: TGTGCCAGCGGCAGCGGGGACACTGAAGCTTTCTTT.

This clone has only one observation. The chain uses TRBV12-2 and TRBJ1-1; the tabulated D call, TRBD1, remains unverified against the DNA. TRBV12-2 is flagged as a pseudogene. The CDR3 spans 17 residues. The CDR3 DNA reads TGTGCAAGTCGCTTACCGCCTAACAAGATTTGGACAGGAGAAGCTTTCTTT. This encodes CASRLPPNKIWTGEAFF.

The chain joins TRBV4-3 to TRBJ1-2; TRBD1 matches 9 bases. The CDR3 runs 14 residues. Germline CDR1 is LGHNA and CDR2 is YSLEER. Losses at the gene ends were 4 bases for V and 6 bases for J; bases not matched to a gene: 6. This chain's CDR3 is CASSRAQGAHGYTF. The CDR3, as DNA: TGCGCCAGCAGCCGAGCACAGGGGGCGCATGGCTACACCTTC.

The CDR3 protein is CASNTLPGYASTDTQYF. CDR3 coding DNA: TGCGCCAGCAACACCCTCCCGGGGTACGCTAGCACAGATACGCAGTATTTT. The chain recombines TRBV5-1 with TRBJ2-3; TRBD2 might be the D (5 bases). Germline CDR1 reads SGHRS; CDR2 reads YFSETQ. Trimming removed 6 bases from V and 0 bases from J, with 20 bases in between. The CDR3 sequence is 17 residues long.

This clone was picked up one time. The chain is built from TRBV28 and TRBJ1-5; unclear D gene. This CDR3 has 12 amino acids. Trimming pared 5 bases from V and 6 bases from J, leaving 8 bases between. Germline V gives CDR1 MDHEN, CDR2 SYDVKM. CDR3 amino acids: CASSQGGQPQHF. CDR3 nucleotide sequence: TGTGCCAGCAGTCAAGGAGGTCAGCCCCAGCATTTT.

The chain has TRBV18 and TRBJ1-4; a weak D match, TRBD1 (5 bases). Germline V gene data show CDR1 as KGHSH and CDR2 as LQKENI. The CDR3 loop spans 15 amino acids. V lost 3 bases and J 0 bases, leaving 8 bases between the germline ends. The CDR3 nucleotides read TGTGCCAGCTCACCGGGGGTTGCAACTAATGAAAAACTGTTTTTT. Its protein is CASSPGVATNEKLFF.

This chain links TRBV14 with TRBJ2-3, with D unclear. The CDR3 is made up of 15 amino acids. Per the germline V gene, CDR1 is SGHDN and CDR2 is FVKESK. V was clipped by 1 base and J by 2 bases, with 10 bases between them. The CDR3 region has the DNA TGTGCCAGCAGCCAAGTTGTGGGTTACACAGATACGCAGTATTTT. This gives the protein CASSQVVGYTDTQYF.

CDR3 protein: CASSLDRAYEQYF. DNA of the CDR3: TGTGCCAGCAGCTTAGACAGGGCCTACGAGCAGTACTTC. This chain uses TRBV11-2 with TRBJ2-7; D possibly corresponds to TRBD1 (5 bases). Germline CDR1 SGHAT, CDR2 FQNNGV. The CDR3 is 13 amino acids. V dropped 0 bases and J dropped 2 bases, with 5 bases sitting between them.

Only one count was recorded for this clone. This rearrangement joins TRBV9 to TRBJ1-3, with D uncertain. The CDR3 has 11 amino acids. Trimming pared 6 bases from V and 2 bases from J, leaving 3 bases between. The germline V gene encodes CDR1 SGDLS and CDR2 YYNGEE. The CDR3 region is CASKTGNTIYF. DNA for the CDR3: TGTGCCAGCAAAACTGGAAACACCATATATTTT.

The chain has TRBV28 and TRBJ1-1; D gene unclear. Trimming took off 8 bases at V and 5 bases at J, with 9 bases between the two ends. The CDR3 is made up of 11 amino acids. The V gene's germline CDR1 is MDHEN and CDR2 SYDVKM. This CDR3 reads CASEKRTEAFF. Here the CDR3 DNA reads TGTGCCAGCGAAAAGCGTACTGAAGCTTTCTTT.

The chain couples TRBV5-1 to TRBJ2-7, with 10 nucleotides matching TRBD2. The V segment lost 5 bases and the J segment 7 bases; nucleotides outside the gene matches: 6. The CDR3 is 13 amino acids. Germline-derived CDR1 and CDR2 are SGHRS and YFSETQ. The CDR3 loop reads CASRTSGIGEQYF. DNA of the CDR3: TGCGCCAGCAGAACTAGCGGGATAGGGGAGCAGTACTTC.

The chain carries TRBV2 and TRBJ2-7, with D hard to call. Trimming pared 7 bases from V and 0 bases from J, leaving 13 bases between. CDR1 SNHLY and CDR2 FYNNEI come from the germline V gene. This CDR3 is built from 14 residues. The CDR3 is CASKMDASSYEQYF. The CDR3 DNA sequence: TGTGCCAGCAAAATGGACGCAAGCTCCTACGAGCAGTACTTC.

The V gene is TRBV19, the J gene TRBJ1-1; D remains unclear. This CDR3 comprises 14 residues. Germline values: CDR1 LNHDA, CDR2 SQIVND (reference sequence). Trimming pared 7 bases from V and 4 bases from J, leaving 16 bases between. CDR3: CASNRGWASTEAFF. CDR3 bases: TGTGCCAGTAATCGAGGTTGGGCGAGCACTGAAGCTTTCTTT.

The chain recombines TRBV2 with TRBJ1-4; D is possibly TRBD1 (5 bases). Trimming cost V 3 bases and J 6 bases, with 17 bases left between them. This CDR3 contains 16 residues. Germline V gene data show CDR1 as SNHLY and CDR2 as FYNNEI. CDR3 DNA: TGTGCCAGCAGTGAGATGGGACGGAGGGCAGATGAAAAACTGTTTTTT. Residues: CASSEMGRRADEKLFF.

The chain combines TRBV2 with TRBJ2-3, with a tentative D call TRBD2 (6 bases). The CDR3 has 14 amino acids. Germline V lookup: CDR1 SNHLY, CDR2 FYNNEI. V was cut by 6 bases and J by 2 bases, with 12 bases left in between. In nucleotides, the CDR3 is TGTGCCAGCAGAGACGGACTACTCACAGATACGCAGTATTTT. This gives the protein CASRDGLLTDTQYF. Full variable domain (remainder filled in from reference TRBV2 and TRBJ2-3): EPEVTQTPSHQVTQMGQEVILRCVPISNHLYFYWYRQILGQKVEFLVSFYNNEISEKSEIFDDQFSVERPDGSNFTLKIRSTKLEDSAMYFCASRDGLLTDTQYFGPGTRLTVL.

The chain is built from TRBV28 and TRBJ1-4; D gene unclear. CDR1 and CDR2 (germline): MDHEN, SYDVKM. V was pared by 6 bases and J by 2 bases, with 13 bases between. This CDR3 spans 15 amino acids. The DNA of the CDR3 is TGTGCCAGCAGCGGCCGGTGGGGTACTAATGAAAAACTGTTTTTT. Protein product: CASSGRWGTNEKLFF.